The 29 T cell receptor beta chains presented below share a single source sample, sequenced in a study of T-cell reconstitution after alpha-beta-depleted transplantation in children. TCRbeta library construction was performed incorporating unique molecular identifiers. One entry per CDR3 protein, called by TCRdb with MiXCR from the PCR reads. Found here are hundreds of thousands of distinct CDR3 sequences, around 12% of them singletons; the top ten hold around 2.8%. The source material was PBMCs from the stem cell graft donor, sampled from the stem cell graft. The receptors derive from a human donor who donated a stem cell graft to a child with acute lymphoblastic leukemia.

The sample holds many counts of this clonotype. The chain couples TRBV5-1 to TRBJ2-1; 9 bases agree with TRBD2. V trimming: 0 bases; J trimming: 7 bases; junction bases outside the gene matches: 8. Germline CDR1 reads SGHRS; CDR2 reads YFSETQ. This CDR3 has 16 amino acids. The DNA of the CDR3 is TGCGCCAGCAGCTTGGTTCTCGCGGGGGGGACGAATGAGCAGTTCTTC. It translates to CASSLVLAGGTNEQFF.

This clonotype was seen a few times. The chain combines TRBV29-1 with TRBJ1-1, with D hard to call. This CDR3 is 12 amino acids long. Per the germline V gene, CDR1 is SQVTM and CDR2 is ANQGSEA. V shed 6 bases and J shed 4 bases, with 12 bases lying between them. The CDR3 reads CSVDYFRTEAFF. The CDR3, as DNA: TGCAGCGTCGACTATTTCCGCACTGAAGCTTTCTTT.

In its sample, this clonotype was seen many times. The chain joins TRBV9 to TRBJ2-7; 7 bases map to TRBD1. V was pared by 0 bases and J by 2 bases, with 5 bases of the junction left unmatched. Germline-derived CDR1 and CDR2 are SGDLS and YYNGEE. This CDR3 has 15 residues. CDR3 nucleotide sequence: TGTGCCAGCAGCGTAGCGGGGACAGAAACCTACGAGCAGTACTTC. Protein sequence: CASSVAGTETYEQYF.

Points on this clonotype: A much larger clone differs by one base, so this may be a read error. This chain connects TRBV6-1 to TRBJ2-7; 8 bases agree with TRBD1. CDR1 and CDR2 from the germline V gene are MNHNS and SASEGT. The CDR3 extends over 14 amino acids. The ends lost 6 bases at V and 5 bases at J; junction bases unmatched: 9. The CDR3 protein is CASRLPDRDHEQYF. CDR3 nucleotide sequence: TGTGCCAGCAGGCTCCCGGACAGGGACCACGAGCAGTACTTC.

The CDR3 region has the DNA TGTGCCAGTAGTATCGCAGGGGTAGGAGAGACCCAGTACTTC. Protein sequence: CASSIAGVGETQYF. This sequence joins TRBV19 and TRBJ2-5, with D perhaps TRBD1 (6 bases). With 3 bases removed from V and 4 bases from J, the gap between germline ends came to 12 bases. Germline CDR1 LNHDA, CDR2 SQIVND (reference sequence). The CDR3 covers 14 residues.

The sample holds a few counts of this clonotype. The chain joins TRBV18 to TRBJ1-5, with D perhaps matching TRBD1 (5 bases). Germline CDR1 KGHSH, CDR2 LQKENI. The CDR3 is 14 residues long. With 4 bases removed from V and 4 bases from J, the gap between germline ends came to 11 bases. The CDR3 nucleotides read TGTGCCAGCTCACTTGACAGTGAAAATCAGCCCCAGCATTTT. Amino acid sequence: CASSLDSENQPQHF. The whole variable domain, remainder taken from reference TRBV18 and TRBJ1-5, is NAGVMQNPRHLVRRRGQEARLRCSPMKGHSHVYWYRQLPEEGLKFMVYLQKENIIDESGMPKERFSAEFPKEGPSILRIQQVVRGDSAAYFCASSLDSENQPQHFGDGTRLSIL.

This clonotype was recorded at least ten times. This chain connects TRBV3-1 to TRBJ2-2; D not resolved. Germline V CDR1 and CDR2: LGHDT, YNNKEL (reference sequence). V lost 4 bases and J lost 1, with 13 bases in between. The CDR3 totals 16 residues. This CDR3 reads CASSPSGVGNTGELFF. The CDR3 DNA reads as TGTGCCAGCAGCCCGTCAGGCGTAGGGAACACCGGGGAGCTGTTTTTT.

There are many counts of this clonotype. The rearrangement uses TRBV20-1 and TRBJ1-1; 7 bases match TRBD1. The CDR3 is made up of 14 amino acids. Germline V lookup: CDR1 DFQATT, CDR2 SNEGSKA (reference sequence). V lost 3 bases to trimming and J lost 5 bases; unmatched junction nucleotides: 9. The chain's CDR3 is CSARSLGGETEAFF. Here the CDR3 DNA reads TGCAGTGCTAGGAGCTTAGGGGGCGAGACTGAAGCTTTCTTT.

In its sample, this clonotype was seen many times. The V call is TRBV3-1, the J call TRBJ1-5; D may be TRBD1 (5 bases). The CDR3 is 14 amino acids. Germline values: CDR1 LGHDT, CDR2 YNNKEL (reference sequence). Trimming stripped 6 bases from V and 3 bases from J, with 12 bases between. The CDR3 protein is CASRDGGFNQPQHF. CDR3 nucleotide sequence: TGTGCCAGCAGAGATGGGGGGTTCAATCAGCCCCAGCATTTT.

This clonotype was seen ten or more times. The genes are TRBV5-1 and TRBJ1-5; 9 bases match TRBD1. Looked up from germline, CDR1 is SGHRS and CDR2 is YFSETQ. Trimming at V came to 4 bases and at J to 6 bases, leaving 2 bases not matched to a gene. This CDR3 region has 13 residues. CDR3 DNA: TGCGCCAGCAGCCAGGGACAGGGTCAGCCCCAGCATTTT. This translates into CASSQGQGQPQHF.

Worth noting for this clonotype: Being one base from a much bigger clone, this may be a read error. The CDR3 ends on some other residue instead of the conserved phenylalanine or tryptophan, so this is likely a read error. CDR3 protein: CASSPLGGGLSGNTIYL. The CDR3 DNA reads as TGTGCCAGCAGCCCCCTGGGTGGGGGCCTCTCTGGAAACACCATATATTTG. This chain uses TRBV14 with TRBJ1-3; the D gene is possibly TRBD1 (6 bases). V was cut by 4 bases and J by 0 bases, with 16 bases left in between. The V gene's germline CDR1 is SGHDN and CDR2 FVKESK. The CDR3 runs 17 residues.

This clonotype was recorded many times. This CDR3 is CASSLAGTGGYTEAFF. The CDR3 nucleotides are TGTGCCAGCAGCTTAGCGGGGACAGGGGGTTACACTGAAGCTTTCTTT. This rearrangement joins TRBV7-9 to TRBJ1-1, with 11 bases aligning to TRBD1. This CDR3 is 16 amino acids long. The germline gives CDR1 SEHNR, CDR2 FQNEAQ (reference sequence). Trimming cost V 0 bases and J 3 bases; bases outside gene matches: 3.

This clonotype occurred many times. This chain uses TRBV5-1 with TRBJ2-3; 7 bases are a match to TRBD2. J gave up 3 bases and V 1 base, and 5 bases lay outside the gene matches. Per germline, CDR1 SGHRS and CDR2 YFSETQ. The length of the CDR3 is 15 residues. The CDR3 here is CASSLSRGSTDTQYF. CDR3 in DNA: TGCGCCAGCAGCTTGTCTCGCGGGAGTACAGATACGCAGTATTTT.

This clonotype was detected many times. The chain employs TRBV5-5 and TRBJ2-7; D perhaps matches TRBD2 (6 bases). Trimming left V 2 bases short and J 0 bases short, with 15 bases between. The CDR3 length is 16 residues. Germline V lookup: CDR1 SGHKS, CDR2 YYEKEE (reference sequence). This chain's CDR3 is CASSFSSPGSSYEQYF. CDR3 coding DNA: TGTGCCAGCAGCTTCTCCTCCCCCGGGAGCTCCTACGAGCAGTACTTC. Combining the CDR3 with reference TRBV5-5 and TRBJ2-7 gives the whole variable domain DAGVTQSPTHLIKTRGQQVTLRCSPISGHKSVSWYQQVLGQGPQFIFQYYEKEERGRGNFPDRFSARQFPNYSSELNVNALLLGDSALYLCASSFSSPGSSYEQYFGPGTRLTVT.

J is TRBJ2-1 and V is TRBV27; D not resolved. The CDR3 sequence is 13 residues long. V shed 3 bases and J shed 5 bases, with 8 bases lying between them. From germline, CDR1 is MNHEY and CDR2 SMNVEV (reference sequence). The CDR3 protein is CASSFGWNNEQFF. In DNA form, the CDR3 reads TGTGCCAGCAGTTTTGGCTGGAACAATGAGCAGTTCTTC.

There are many counts of this clonotype. The CDR3 DNA reads as TGTGCCAGCAGTTTAAGGGGCATCTCCTACGAGCAGTACTTC. This encodes CASSLRGISYEQYF. This chain joins TRBV27 and TRBJ2-7; possible D gene TRBD1, 5 bases. The CDR3 consists of 14 residues. Germline V gene lookup returns CDR1 MNHEY and CDR2 SMNVEV (reference sequence). V was cut by 2 bases and J by 0 bases, with 8 bases left in between.

This clonotype was seen ten or more times. This chain uses TRBV4-2 with TRBJ2-3; tentatively, D is TRBD2 (6 bases). The CDR3 loop spans 15 amino acids. Germline V CDR1 and CDR2: LGHNA, YNFKEQ. V lost 3 bases to trimming and J lost 9 bases, with 19 bases between them. This chain's CDR3 is CASSQILATSGTQYF. CDR3 bases: TGTGCCAGCAGCCAGATCCTAGCGACCTCAGGGACGCAGTATTTT.

This clonotype was counted many times. V gene TRBV10-3 combines with J gene TRBJ2-3; TRBD2 agrees at 9 bases. Trimming cost V 10 bases and J 0 bases; bases outside gene matches: 5. Germline CDR1 is ENHRY and CDR2 is SYGVKD. The CDR3 runs to 14 residues. The DNA for the CDR3 is TGTGCCACCGTGCGGGGGGGTAGCACAGATACGCAGTATTTT. Its protein product is CATVRGGSTDTQYF.

This clonotype was recorded at least ten times. The chain combines TRBV5-1 with TRBJ2-1; weak D call: TRBD2 (6 bases). V dropped 4 bases and J dropped 7 bases, with 12 bases sitting between them. The CDR3 covers 13 residues. CDR1 SGHRS and CDR2 YFSETQ come from the germline V gene. CDR3 sequence reads: CASSLTGGNEQFF. CDR3 bases: TGCGCCAGCAGCCTGACTGGAGGGAATGAGCAGTTCTTC.

The table lists this clonotype with many counts. The V gene is TRBV14, the J gene TRBJ2-3; 9 positions agree with TRBD2. The V segment lost 3 bases and the J segment 1 base; nucleotides outside the gene matches: 5. Per the germline V gene, CDR1 is SGHDN and CDR2 is FVKESK. The CDR3 covers 16 residues. The CDR3 DNA reads TGTGCCAGCAGCCAGGGAGCGGGAGGTCGCACAGATACGCAGTATTTT. Translated: CASSQGAGGRTDTQYF.

This clonotype was recorded many times. The chain couples TRBV9 to TRBJ2-5; 10 bases map to TRBD1. Germline V lookup: CDR1 SGDLS, CDR2 YYNGEE. V dropped 3 bases and J dropped 5; count of bases not matched to a gene: 10. The CDR3 is 16 amino acids. The CDR3, as DNA: TGTGCCAGCAGCGGGAGGACAGGGGGACATCGGGAGACCCAGTACTTC. The encoded protein is CASSGRTGGHRETQYF.

This clonotype was picked up many times. V and J are TRBV24-1 and TRBJ1-2; D remains ambiguous. The CDR3 has 15 residues. Trimming took off 0 bases at V and 5 bases at J, with 12 bases between the two ends. Germline CDR1 and CDR2: KGHDR and SFDVKD. In nucleotides, the CDR3 is TGTGCCACCAGTGATTTGAGGGCAGGCGAGTATGGCTACACCTTC. Residues: CATSDLRAGEYGYTF.

This clonotype came up many times. This chain links TRBV4-2 with TRBJ1-4; possible D gene TRBD1, 5 bases. The CDR3 runs 19 residues. Between the trimmed V and J ends, which lost 2 bases and 0 bases, there was a span of 19 bases. From germline, CDR1 is LGHNA and CDR2 YNFKEQ. The CDR3 region is CASSQLPQGSRATNEKLFF. CDR3 in DNA: TGTGCCAGCAGCCAACTCCCTCAGGGCTCCAGGGCAACTAATGAAAAACTGTTTTTT.

This clonotype was found many times. V gene TRBV6-5 combines with J gene TRBJ2-5, with D perhaps assigned TRBD1 or TRBD2 (5 bases each). Deletions cut 7 bases from V and 2 bases from J, with 11 bases between. From germline, CDR1 is MNHEY and CDR2 SVGAGI. CDR3 length: 13 residues. The CDR3 loop is CASKKGPQETQYF. DNA for the CDR3: TGTGCCAGCAAGAAGGGACCTCAAGAGACCCAGTACTTC.

This clonotype was observed at least ten times. The chain joins TRBV7-9 to TRBJ2-3; a weak D match, TRBD1 (6 bases). Trimming cost V 3 bases and J 2 bases, with 15 bases left between them. The germline CDR1 and CDR2 sequences are SEHNR and FQNEAQ (reference sequence). CDR3 length equals 16 residues. Written as DNA, the CDR3 is TGTGCCAGCAGCTTTCCACTCGACAGGATCACAGATACGCAGTATTTT. The encoded protein is CASSFPLDRITDTQYF.

This sequence joins TRBV7-2 and TRBJ2-2; 14 bases align to TRBD2. The CDR3 has 17 residues. Germline loops: CDR1 SGHTA, CDR2 FQGNSA. With 5 bases clipped from V and 0 bases from J, the junction kept 2 bases outside the gene matches. The CDR3 region is CASSRLAGGTNTGELFF. DNA of the CDR3: TGTGCCAGCAGCAGACTAGCGGGAGGGACGAACACCGGGGAGCTGTTTTTT. The full variable domain, with the rest looked up from reference TRBV7-2 and TRBJ2-2, is GAGVSQSPSNKVTEKGKDVELRCDPISGHTALYWYRQSLGQGLEFLIYFQGNSAPDKSGLPSDRFSAERTGGSVSTLTIQRTQQEDSAVYLCASSRLAGGTNTGELFFGEGSRLTVL.

At least ten counts were recorded for this clonotype. The chain recombines TRBV27 with TRBJ1-5; D is uncertain. V dropped 4 bases and J dropped 4 bases, with 11 bases sitting between them. CDR1 and CDR2 (germline): MNHEY, SMNVEV (reference sequence). The CDR3 is made up of 14 amino acids. CDR3 nucleotide sequence: TGTGCCAGCAGTTCTCCGGGATCAAATCAGCCCCAGCATTTT. As protein: CASSSPGSNQPQHF.

In its sample, this clonotype was seen many times. V usage is TRBV7-2 and J usage is TRBJ2-7; D ambiguous. The CDR3 is made up of 12 amino acids. CDR1 is SGHTA and CDR2 is FQGNSA in the germline V gene. Trimming pared 4 bases from V and 3 bases from J, leaving 7 bases between. CDR3 nucleotides: TGTGCCAGCAGCTCGAAGATCTACGAGCAGTACTTC. It translates to CASSSKIYEQYF. The full variable domain, in which reference TRBV7-2 and TRBJ2-7 provide the parts outside the CDR3, is GAGVSQSPSNKVTEKGKDVELRCDPISGHTALYWYRQSLGQGLEFLIYFQGNSAPDKSGLPSDRFSAERTGGSVSTLTIQRTQQEDSAVYLCASSSKIYEQYFGPGTRLTVT.

The sample holds a few counts of this clonotype. The rearrangement joins TRBV2 to TRBJ2-3; 10 bases are a match to TRBD2. The CDR3 covers 16 residues. Germline V gene lookup returns CDR1 SNHLY and CDR2 FYNNEI. V lost 4 bases, J lost 5 bases, and 9 bases stayed unmatched. The DNA for the CDR3 is TGTGCCAGCAGTGTCGAGCGGGGGGGCCGTAGAGATACGCAGTATTTT. Amino acids: CASSVERGGRRDTQYF. Full variable domain (missing parts from reference TRBV2 and TRBJ2-3): EPEVTQTPSHQVTQMGQEVILRCVPISNHLYFYWYRQILGQKVEFLVSFYNNEISEKSEIFDDQFSVERPDGSNFTLKIRSTKLEDSAMYFCASSVERGGRRDTQYFGPGTRLTVL.